One sample yielded the 11 T cell receptor beta chains listed below, sequenced in a study of blood T cell repertoires in COVID-19. The method was immunoSEQ multiplex PCR; TCRdb's version includes in-frame clones alone and lacks a portion of them. The sample has 170,000 or so clones, more than 75% seen once; the top ten hold about 6.6%. The specimen sequenced was PBMCs or T cells enriched from blood (not recorded which). These receptors came from a woman aged 50 to 65 who had recovered from COVID-19.

This clone was observed a single time. The chain carries TRBV30 and TRBJ2-5; 10 positions agree with TRBD2. The CDR3 is made up of 17 amino acids. V was pared by 3 bases and J by 1 base, with 11 bases of the junction left unmatched. Germline V gene lookup returns CDR1 GTSNPN and CDR2 SVGIG (reference sequence). The CDR3 loop is CAWRTFLAGAIQETQYF. In nucleotides, the CDR3 is TGTGCCTGGAGGACCTTTCTAGCGGGGGCCATCCAAGAGACCCAGTACTTC.

The chain combines TRBV6-1 with TRBJ1-4, with TRBD1 identical over 7 bases. The junction had 11 bases not matched to a gene; V was cut back by 2 bases and J by 8 bases. The germline gives CDR1 MNHNS, CDR2 SASEGT. The CDR3 totals 16 residues. The CDR3 spells CASSEISGGGEEKLFF. CDR3 nucleotide sequence: TGTGCCAGCAGTGAAATATCGGGAGGGGGCGAGGAAAAACTGTTTTTT.

The V and J genes are TRBV3-1 (or the pseudogene TRBV3-2) and TRBJ1-3, with D hard to call. The CDR3 is 14 residues long. CDR1 is LGHDT, CDR2 YNNKEL, per germline (reference sequence). Between the trimmed V and J ends, which lost 3 bases and 0 bases, there was a span of 6 bases. CDR3 in amino acids: CASSHPLSGNTIYF. In DNA, the CDR3 is TGTGCCAGCAGCCATCCCCTCTCTGGAAACACCATATATTTT.

The rearrangement links TRBV6-5 to TRBJ1-3; TRBD1 is a possible D gene (5 bases). V dropped 7 bases and J dropped 2 bases, with 15 bases sitting between them. The CDR3 is made up of 15 amino acids. Germline V gene data show CDR1 as MNHEY and CDR2 as SVGAGI. This chain's CDR3 is CASTLTQQAGNTIYF. The CDR3 nucleotides read TGTGCCAGCACCCTTACTCAACAGGCTGGAAACACCATATATTTT.

The chain carries TRBV28 and TRBJ2-3; TRBD2 matches at 9 bases. CDR1 is MDHEN, CDR2 SYDVKM, per germline. The V segment lost 2 bases and the J segment 1 base; nucleotides outside the gene matches: 1. The CDR3 has 15 amino acids. CDR3 loop: CASSLAGGGTDTQYF. CDR3 sequence (DNA): TGTGCCAGCAGTTTAGCGGGGGGGGGCACAGATACGCAGTATTTT.

The J gene is TRBJ1-2, the V gene TRBV15; 7 positions agree with TRBD1. CDR1 and CDR2 from the germline V gene are LNHNV and YYDKDF (reference sequence). J gave up 4 bases and V 1 base, and 3 bases lay outside the gene matches. The CDR3 has 14 residues. CDR3 amino acids: CATSRAGTVYGYTF. Here the CDR3 DNA reads TGTGCCACCAGCAGAGCCGGGACAGTCTATGGCTACACCTTC.

The V call is TRBV18, the J call TRBJ1-5, with TRBD1 as a possible D gene (5 bases). The V end lost 3 bases, the J end lost 0 bases, and 12 bases lay between the germline ends. This CDR3 is built from 16 residues. Germline assignment: CDR1 KGHSH and CDR2 LQKENI. For the CDR3, the DNA is TGTGCCAGCTCACCTGCACAGGTTATTAGCAATCAGCCCCAGCATTTT. It codes for CASSPAQVISNQPQHF.

This clone was seen only a few times. The V and J genes are TRBV10-3 and TRBJ2-1; the D is unclear. V gave up 3 bases and J gave up 6 bases, with 15 bases separating them. Per germline, CDR1 ENHRY and CDR2 SYGVKD. The CDR3 contains 15 residues. In DNA, the CDR3 is TGTGCCATCAGTGATCCGACGTTGGCGGCCAATGAGCAGTTCTTC. Translating gives CAISDPTLAANEQFF.

This clone turned up a few times. The genes are TRBV9 and TRBJ2-2; a possible D gene is TRBD1 (6 bases). The CDR3 covers 19 residues. Germline lookup yields CDR1 SGDLS and CDR2 YYNGEE. V dropped 4 bases and J dropped 0 bases, with 22 bases sitting between them. The CDR3 is CASSLRTAREGSNTGELFF. In DNA form, the CDR3 reads TGTGCCAGCAGCCTTAGGACAGCCCGAGAGGGTTCGAACACCGGGGAGCTGTTTTTT.

The V call is TRBV7-8, the J call TRBJ2-1, with TRBD1 identical over 7 bases. V was clipped by 2 bases and J by 7 bases; unmatched bases: 11. Germline V gene data show CDR1 as SGHVS and CDR2 as FQNEAQ. This CDR3 is built from 16 residues. The CDR3, as DNA: TGTGCCAGCAGCTTAACTATTGACAGGGTTTCGAATGAGCAGTTCTTC. This translates into CASSLTIDRVSNEQFF.

The chain links TRBV3-1 (or the pseudogene TRBV3-2) to TRBJ2-7, with 14 bases lining up with TRBD2. CDR3 length: 16 amino acids. The germline V gene has CDR1 LGHDT and CDR2 YNNKEL (reference sequence). With 5 bases clipped from V and 5 bases from J, the junction kept 8 bases outside the gene matches. The CDR3 DNA reads TGTGCCAGCAGCTTTGGACTAGCGGGGGGTGTAGACGAGCAGTACTTC. This encodes CASSFGLAGGVDEQYF.